These 11 T cell receptor beta chains share one sample of origin, sequenced in a study of T cells expressing NK-cell markers. From the 5' RACE reads, TCRdb lists one entry per CDR3 protein and no DNA. There are over 200,000 distinct CDR3 sequences in the sample, with around 0.37% held by the top ten. Sequences were obtained from blood T cells: a sorted CD56 or NKG2C T cell subset, CD4+ or CD8+ T cells, or bulk PBMC T cells (not recorded which). Receptors originate from a man between 18 and 29 years old in good health.

The chain links TRBV5-1 to TRBJ1-6. Germline V CDR1 and CDR2: SGHRS, YFSETQ. This CDR3 is built from 16 residues. CDR3 loop: CASSLTGALSEGPLHF.

The chain combines TRBV5-1 with TRBJ2-5; TCRdb selects TRBD2, and the lack of DNA leaves this call unchecked. This CDR3 spans 18 amino acids. Germline-derived CDR1 and CDR2 are SGHRS and YFSETQ. CDR3 loop: CASSLGVLAGDRGETQYF.

This chain links TRBV12-3 or TRBV12-4 with TRBJ2-1; TCRdb returns TRBD1, unconfirmable since there is no DNA. This CDR3 region has 14 residues. This chain's CDR3 is CASSSGQLYNEQFF.

The chain uses TRBV18 and TRBJ1-1; TCRdb designates TRBD1, a call that cannot be tested without DNA. In germline, CDR1 is KGHSH, CDR2 LQKENI. The length of the CDR3 is 12 residues. The CDR3 sequence is CASSPLDRGAFF.

This chain links TRBV27 with TRBJ1-2; TCRdb outputs TRBD1, but without DNA this stays unchecked. CDR3 length equals 15 residues. CDR1 and CDR2 from the germline V gene are MNHEY and SMNVEV (reference sequence). CDR3 sequence reads: CASSHSGTGESGYTF.

The chain uses TRBV7-2 and TRBJ2-1; TCRdb outputs TRBD2, but without DNA this stays unchecked. Looked up from germline, CDR1 is SGHTA and CDR2 is FQGNSA. The CDR3 is 13 amino acids. The CDR3 is CASSWDSGREQFF.

The chain combines TRBV12-3 or TRBV12-4 with TRBJ1-5; TCRdb's D call, TRBD1, is unchecked because there is no DNA. This CDR3 comprises 13 residues. The CDR3 sequence is CASSLTGYQPQHF.

The chain links TRBV20-1 to TRBJ2-3; TCRdb returns TRBD1, unconfirmable since there is no DNA. The CDR3 has 16 residues. Germline V CDR1 and CDR2: DFQATT, SNEGSKA (reference sequence). CDR3 loop: CSASTPGTGSGDTQYF.

J is TRBJ2-3 and V is TRBV12-3 or TRBV12-4. CDR3 length equals 12 residues. The CDR3 loop reads CAITVYTDTQYF.

V and J are TRBV27 and TRBJ1-1; as DNA is missing, the TRBD1 call by TCRdb cannot be tested. This CDR3 comprises 14 residues. From germline, CDR1 is MNHEY and CDR2 SMNVEV (reference sequence). The CDR3 sequence: CASSLIQGRTEAFF.

V and J are TRBV20-1 and TRBJ2-1; the D call of TRBD1 rests on TCRdb alone, since no DNA is present to check it. Germline V gene data show CDR1 as DFQATT and CDR2 as SNEGSKA (reference sequence). The CDR3 loop spans 16 amino acids. CDR3 loop: CSAPHRTESSYNEQFF.